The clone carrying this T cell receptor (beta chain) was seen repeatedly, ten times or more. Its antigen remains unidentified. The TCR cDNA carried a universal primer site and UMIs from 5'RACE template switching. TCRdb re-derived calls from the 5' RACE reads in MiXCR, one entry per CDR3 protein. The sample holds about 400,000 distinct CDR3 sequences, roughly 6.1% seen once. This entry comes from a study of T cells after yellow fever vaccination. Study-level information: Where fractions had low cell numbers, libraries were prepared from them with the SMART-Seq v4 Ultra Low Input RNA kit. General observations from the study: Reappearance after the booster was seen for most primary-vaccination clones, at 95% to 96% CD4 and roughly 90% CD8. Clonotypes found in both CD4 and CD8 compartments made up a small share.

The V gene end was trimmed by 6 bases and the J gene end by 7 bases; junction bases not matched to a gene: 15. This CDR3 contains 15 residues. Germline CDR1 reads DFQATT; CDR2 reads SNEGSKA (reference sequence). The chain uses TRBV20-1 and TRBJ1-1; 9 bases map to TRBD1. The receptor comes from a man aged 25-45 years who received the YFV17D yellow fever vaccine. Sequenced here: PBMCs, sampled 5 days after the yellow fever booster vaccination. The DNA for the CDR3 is TGCAGTGCGTGCCGGGACAGGGTTACTCCCGATGAAGCTTTCTTT. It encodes CSACRDRVTPDEAFF.